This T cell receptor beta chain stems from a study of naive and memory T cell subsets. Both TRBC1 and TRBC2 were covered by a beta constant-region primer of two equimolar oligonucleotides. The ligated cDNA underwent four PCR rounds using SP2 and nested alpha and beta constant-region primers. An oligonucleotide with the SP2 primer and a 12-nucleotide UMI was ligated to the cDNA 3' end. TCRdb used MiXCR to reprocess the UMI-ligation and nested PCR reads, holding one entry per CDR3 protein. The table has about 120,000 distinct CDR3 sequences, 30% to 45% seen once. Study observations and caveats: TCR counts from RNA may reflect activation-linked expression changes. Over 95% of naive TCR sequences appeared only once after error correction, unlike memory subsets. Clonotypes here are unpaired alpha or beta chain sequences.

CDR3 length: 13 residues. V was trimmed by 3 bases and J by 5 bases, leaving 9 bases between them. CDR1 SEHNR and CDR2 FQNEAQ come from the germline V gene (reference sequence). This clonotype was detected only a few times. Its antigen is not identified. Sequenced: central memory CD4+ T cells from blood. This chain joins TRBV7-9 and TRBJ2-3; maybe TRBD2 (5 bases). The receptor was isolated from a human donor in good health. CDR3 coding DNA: TGTGCCAGCAGCTTGGGAGCCGTAGATACGCAGTATTTT. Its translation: CASSLGAVDTQYF.